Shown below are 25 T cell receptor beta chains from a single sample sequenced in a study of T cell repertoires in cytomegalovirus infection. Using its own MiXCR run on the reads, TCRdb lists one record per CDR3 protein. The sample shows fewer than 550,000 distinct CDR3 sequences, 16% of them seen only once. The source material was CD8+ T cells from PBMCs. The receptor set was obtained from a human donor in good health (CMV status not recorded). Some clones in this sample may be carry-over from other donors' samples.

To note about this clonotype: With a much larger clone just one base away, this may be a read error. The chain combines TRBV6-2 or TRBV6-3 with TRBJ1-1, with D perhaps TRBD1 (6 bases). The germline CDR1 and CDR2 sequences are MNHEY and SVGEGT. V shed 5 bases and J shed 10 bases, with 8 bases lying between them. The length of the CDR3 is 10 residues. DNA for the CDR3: TGTGCCAGCAGTGCAGGGGTAGCTTTCTTT. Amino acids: CASSAGVAFF.

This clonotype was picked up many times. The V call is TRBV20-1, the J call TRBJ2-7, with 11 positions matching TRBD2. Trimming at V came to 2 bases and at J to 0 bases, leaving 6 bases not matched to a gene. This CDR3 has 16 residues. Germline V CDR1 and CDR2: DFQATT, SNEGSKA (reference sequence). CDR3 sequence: CSARNRLAGPSYEQYF. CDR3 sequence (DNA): TGCAGTGCTAGAAACCGACTAGCGGGACCCTCCTACGAGCAGTACTTC.

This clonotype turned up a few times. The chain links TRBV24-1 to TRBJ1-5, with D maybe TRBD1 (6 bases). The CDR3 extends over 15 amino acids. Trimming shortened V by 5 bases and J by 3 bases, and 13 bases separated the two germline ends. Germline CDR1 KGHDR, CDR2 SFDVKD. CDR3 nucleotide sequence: TGTGCCACCAGTGTGGGTGGACAGTACAATCAGCCCCAGCATTTT. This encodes CATSVGGQYNQPQHF.

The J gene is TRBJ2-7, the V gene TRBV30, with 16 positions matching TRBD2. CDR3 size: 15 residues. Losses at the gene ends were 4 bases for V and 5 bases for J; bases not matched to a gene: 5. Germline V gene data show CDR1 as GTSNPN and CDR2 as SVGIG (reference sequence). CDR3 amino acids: CAWTPGLAGGDEQYF. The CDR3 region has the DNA TGTGCCTGGACTCCGGGACTAGCGGGAGGGGACGAGCAGTACTTC.

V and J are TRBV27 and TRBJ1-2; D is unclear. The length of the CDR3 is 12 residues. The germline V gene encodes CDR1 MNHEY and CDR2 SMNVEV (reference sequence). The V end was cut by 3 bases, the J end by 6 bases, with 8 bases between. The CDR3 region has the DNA TGTGCCAGCAGTTTTACGGGAAATGGCTACACCTTC. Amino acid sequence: CASSFTGNGYTF.

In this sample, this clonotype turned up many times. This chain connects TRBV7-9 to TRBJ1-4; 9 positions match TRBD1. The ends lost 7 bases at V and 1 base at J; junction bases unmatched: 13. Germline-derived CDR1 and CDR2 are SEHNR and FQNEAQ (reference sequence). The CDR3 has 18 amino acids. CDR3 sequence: CASTGTGNFFITNEKLFF. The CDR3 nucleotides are TGTGCCAGCACCGGGACAGGGAACTTTTTTATAACTAATGAAAAACTGTTTTTT.

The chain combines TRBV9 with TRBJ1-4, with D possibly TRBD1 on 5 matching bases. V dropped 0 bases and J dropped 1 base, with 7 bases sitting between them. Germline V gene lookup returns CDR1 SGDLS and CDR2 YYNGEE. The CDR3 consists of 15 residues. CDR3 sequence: CASSVGGGTNEKLFF. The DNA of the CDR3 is TGTGCCAGCAGCGTAGGCGGGGGAACTAATGAAAAACTGTTTTTT.

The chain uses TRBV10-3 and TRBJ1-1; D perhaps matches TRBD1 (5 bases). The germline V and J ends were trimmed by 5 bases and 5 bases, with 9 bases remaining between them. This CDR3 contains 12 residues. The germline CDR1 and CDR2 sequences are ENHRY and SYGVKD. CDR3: CAISPGQTEAFF. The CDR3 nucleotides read TGTGCCATCAGTCCAGGGCAGACTGAAGCTTTCTTT.

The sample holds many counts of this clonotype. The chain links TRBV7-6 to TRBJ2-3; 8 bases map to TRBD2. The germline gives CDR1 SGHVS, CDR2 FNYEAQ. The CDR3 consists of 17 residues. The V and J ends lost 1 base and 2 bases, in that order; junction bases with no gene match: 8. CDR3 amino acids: CASSLGISGGLTDTQYF. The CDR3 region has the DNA TGTGCCAGCAGCTTAGGTATAAGCGGGGGACTCACAGATACGCAGTATTTT.

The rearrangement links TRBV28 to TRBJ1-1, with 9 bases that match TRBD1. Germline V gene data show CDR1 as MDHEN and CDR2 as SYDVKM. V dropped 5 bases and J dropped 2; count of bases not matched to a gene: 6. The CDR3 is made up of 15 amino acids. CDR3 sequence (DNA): TGTGCCAGCAGTCGGATTACAGGGGGCAACACTGAAGCTTTCTTT. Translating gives CASSRITGGNTEAFF.

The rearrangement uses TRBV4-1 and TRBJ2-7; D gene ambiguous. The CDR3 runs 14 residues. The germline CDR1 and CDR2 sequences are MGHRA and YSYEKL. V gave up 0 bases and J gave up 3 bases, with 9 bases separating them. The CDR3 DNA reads TGCGCCAGCAGCCAAGAAGGCAGGCTCTACGAGCAGTACTTC. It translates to CASSQEGRLYEQYF.

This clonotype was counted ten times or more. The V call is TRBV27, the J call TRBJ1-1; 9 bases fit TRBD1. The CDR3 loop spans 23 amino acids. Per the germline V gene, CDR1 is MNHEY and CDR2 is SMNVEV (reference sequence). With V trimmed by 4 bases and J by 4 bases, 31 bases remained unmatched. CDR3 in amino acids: CASSSLLGRDRAPLFSRGTEAFF. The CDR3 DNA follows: TGTGCCAGCAGTTCCCTCTTAGGTAGGGACAGGGCCCCCCTTTTCTCCCGGGGCACTGAAGCTTTCTTT.

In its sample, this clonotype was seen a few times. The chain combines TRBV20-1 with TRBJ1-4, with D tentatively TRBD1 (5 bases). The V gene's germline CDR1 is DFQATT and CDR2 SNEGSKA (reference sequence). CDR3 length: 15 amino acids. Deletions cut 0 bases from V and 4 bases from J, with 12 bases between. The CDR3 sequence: CSARERGRLNEKLFF. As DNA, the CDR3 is TGCAGTGCTAGAGAGAGGGGACGCCTTAATGAAAAACTGTTTTTT.

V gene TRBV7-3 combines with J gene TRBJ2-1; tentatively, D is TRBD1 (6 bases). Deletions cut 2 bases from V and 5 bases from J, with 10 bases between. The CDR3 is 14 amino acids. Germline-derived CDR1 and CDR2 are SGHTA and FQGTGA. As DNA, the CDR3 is TGTGCCAGCAGCTTACAACCAGGGGACAATGAGCAGTTCTTC. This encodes CASSLQPGDNEQFF.

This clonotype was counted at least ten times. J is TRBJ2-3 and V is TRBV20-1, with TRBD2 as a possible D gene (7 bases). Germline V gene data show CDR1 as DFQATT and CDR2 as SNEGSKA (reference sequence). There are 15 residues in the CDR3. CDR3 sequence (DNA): TGCAGCGCCCTGCTCTCGGGGGGCGGCACAGATACGCAGTATTTT. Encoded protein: CSALLSGGGTDTQYF.

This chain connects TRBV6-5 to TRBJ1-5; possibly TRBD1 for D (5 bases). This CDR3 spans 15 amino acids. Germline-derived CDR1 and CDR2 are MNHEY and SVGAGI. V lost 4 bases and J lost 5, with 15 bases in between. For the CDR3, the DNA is TGTGCCAGCAGTTCCCACAGGATGCAACATCAGCCCCAGCATTTT. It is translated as CASSSHRMQHQPQHF.

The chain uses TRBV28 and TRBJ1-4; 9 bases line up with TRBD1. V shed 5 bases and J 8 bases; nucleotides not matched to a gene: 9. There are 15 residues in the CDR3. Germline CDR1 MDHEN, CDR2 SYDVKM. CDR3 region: CASSPTGGLQEKLFF. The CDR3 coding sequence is TGTGCCAGCAGTCCTACAGGGGGCTTACAGGAAAAACTGTTTTTT.

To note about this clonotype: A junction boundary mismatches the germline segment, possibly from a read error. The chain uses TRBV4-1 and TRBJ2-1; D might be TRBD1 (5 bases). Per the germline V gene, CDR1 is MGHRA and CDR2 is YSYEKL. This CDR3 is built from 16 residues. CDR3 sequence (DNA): TGCGCCGGCAGCCAAGAGACCAGGGCCCCTCTAAATGAGCAGTTCTTC. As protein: CAGSQETRAPLNEQFF.

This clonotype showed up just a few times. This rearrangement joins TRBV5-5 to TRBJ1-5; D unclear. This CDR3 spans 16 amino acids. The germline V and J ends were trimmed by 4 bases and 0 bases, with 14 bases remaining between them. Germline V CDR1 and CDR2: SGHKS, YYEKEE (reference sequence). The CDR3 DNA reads TGTGCCAGCAGCCACTGGACGGAGGATAGCAATCAGCCCCAGCATTTT. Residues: CASSHWTEDSNQPQHF.

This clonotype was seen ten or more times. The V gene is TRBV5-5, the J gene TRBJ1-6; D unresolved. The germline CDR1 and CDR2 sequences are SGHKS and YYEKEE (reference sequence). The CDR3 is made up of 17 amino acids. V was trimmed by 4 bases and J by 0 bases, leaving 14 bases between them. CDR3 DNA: TGTGCCAGCAGCCAAAGCCCAGTCAGCTCCTATAATTCACCCCTCCACTTT. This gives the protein CASSQSPVSSYNSPLHF.

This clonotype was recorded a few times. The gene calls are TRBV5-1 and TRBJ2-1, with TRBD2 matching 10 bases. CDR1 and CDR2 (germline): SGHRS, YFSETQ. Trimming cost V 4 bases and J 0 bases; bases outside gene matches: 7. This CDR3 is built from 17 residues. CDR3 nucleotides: TGCGCCAGCAGCAGGACTAGCGGCCTGAGCTCCTACAATGAGCAGTTCTTC. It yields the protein CASSRTSGLSSYNEQFF.

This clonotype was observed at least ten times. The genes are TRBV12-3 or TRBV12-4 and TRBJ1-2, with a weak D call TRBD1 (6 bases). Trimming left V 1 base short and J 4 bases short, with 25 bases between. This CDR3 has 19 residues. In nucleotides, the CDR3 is TGTGCCAGCAGTTTAGGGGGTTGGCAGGGGAGGCCTACCGGCTATGGCTACACCTTC. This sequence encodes CASSLGGWQGRPTGYGYTF.

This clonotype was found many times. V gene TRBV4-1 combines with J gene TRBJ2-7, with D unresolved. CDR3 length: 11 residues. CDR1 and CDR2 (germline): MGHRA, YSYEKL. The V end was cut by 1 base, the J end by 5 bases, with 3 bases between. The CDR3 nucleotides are TGCGCCAGCAGCCAAGGGAACGAGCAGTACTTC. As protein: CASSQGNEQYF.

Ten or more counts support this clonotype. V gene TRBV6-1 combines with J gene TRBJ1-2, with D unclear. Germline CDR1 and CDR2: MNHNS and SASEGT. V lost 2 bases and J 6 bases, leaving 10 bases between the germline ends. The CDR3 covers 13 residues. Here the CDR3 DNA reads TGTGCCAGCAGTGAACCGTCTCGCCATGGCTACACCTTC. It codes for CASSEPSRHGYTF.

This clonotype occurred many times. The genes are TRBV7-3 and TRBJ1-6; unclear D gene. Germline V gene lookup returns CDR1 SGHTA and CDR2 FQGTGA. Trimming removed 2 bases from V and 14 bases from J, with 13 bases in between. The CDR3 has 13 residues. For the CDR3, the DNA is TGTGCCAGCAGCTTAGCCGATTTTGGGACCCTCCACTTT. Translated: CASSLADFGTLHF.